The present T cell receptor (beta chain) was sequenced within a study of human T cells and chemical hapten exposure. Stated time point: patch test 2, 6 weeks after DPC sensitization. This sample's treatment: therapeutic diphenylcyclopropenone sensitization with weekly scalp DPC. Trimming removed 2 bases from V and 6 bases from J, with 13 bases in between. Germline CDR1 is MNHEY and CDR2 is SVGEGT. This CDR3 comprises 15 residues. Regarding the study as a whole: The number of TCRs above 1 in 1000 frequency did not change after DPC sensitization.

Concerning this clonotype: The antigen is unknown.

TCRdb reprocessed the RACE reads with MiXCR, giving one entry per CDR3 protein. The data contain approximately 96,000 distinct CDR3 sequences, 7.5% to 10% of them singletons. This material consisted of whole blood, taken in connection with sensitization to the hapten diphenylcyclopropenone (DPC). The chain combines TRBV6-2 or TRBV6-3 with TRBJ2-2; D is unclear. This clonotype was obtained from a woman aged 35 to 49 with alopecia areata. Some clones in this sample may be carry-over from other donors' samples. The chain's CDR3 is CASSYDVSDAGELFF. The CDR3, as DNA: TGTGCCAGCAGTTACGATGTATCGGATGCCGGGGAGCTGTTTTTT.